These T cell receptor beta chains were read from a single sample in a study of human T cells and chemical hapten exposure. From the RACE reads, TCRdb called clonotypes with MiXCR, one entry per CDR3 protein. Here the sample spans 74,000 or so distinct CDR3 sequences, under 13% being singletons. The starting material was whole blood, obtained in connection with sensitization to the hapten diphenylcyclopropenone (DPC). The receptors come from a woman aged 45-65 years with alopecia areata. Some clones in this sample may be carry-over from other donors' samples. Each CDR3 is given with its conserved first and last residue. D genes are given only for firm matches. Rows give clone size only sometimes, using once, few, many, or a class for an expanded clone.

TRBD2,TRBV20-1,TRBJ2-3,14,many,TGCAGTGCTAGGTCTAGCGGGAGGACCCATACGCAGTATTTT,CSARSSGRTHTQYF
TRBD1,TRBV5-5,TRBJ2-2,16,few,TGTGCCAGCAGCCCCCGGGACAGGGGGACCACCGGGGAGCTGTTTTTT,CASSPRDRGTTGELFF
NA,TRBV7-6,TRBJ2-6,18,NA,TGTGCCAGCAGCCCCTTCTCTAGGGGGGGCGCTGGGGCCAACGTCCTGACTTTC,CASSPFSRGGAGANVLTF
NA,TRBV6-5,TRBJ1-2,15,NA,TGTGCCAGCAGTTACTCCAGGGGCAGCAACTATGGCTACACCTTC,CASSYSRGSNYGYTF
NA,TRBV6-5,TRBJ2-1,15,few,TGTGCCAGCAGTTACGGCTATAGTCCTAACAATGAGCAGTTCTTC,CASSYGYSPNNEQFF
TRBD1,TRBV4-3,TRBJ2-5,16,NA,TGCGCCAGCAGCCATAACCCGGGACAGGGGCAAGAGACCCAGTACTTC,CASSHNPGQGQETQYF
TRBD1,TRBV6-4,TRBJ2-3,16,many,TGTGCCAGCAGTGACTCGTCCGAGGGGGCCACAGATACGCAGTATTTT,CASSDSSEGATDTQYF
NA,TRBV21-1,TRBJ2-7,10,many,TGTGCCAGCCAAAGTTTCGAGCAGTACTTC,CASQSFEQYF
TRBD1,TRBV28,TRBJ1-5,14,few,TGTGCCAGCGGACACACAGGGGCTGCGCAGCCCCAGCATTTT,CASGHTGAAQPQHF
NA,TRBV18,TRBJ2-3,13,NA,TGTGCCAGCTCACGCGGGGGCACAGATACGCAGTATTTT,CASSRGGTDTQYF
TRBD1,TRBV18,TRBJ1-2,15,few,TGTGCCAGCTCGCTACAGGGGACGGAGAACTATGGCTACACCTTC,CASSLQGTENYGYTF
NA,TRBV3-1,TRBJ1-6,14,many,TGTGCCAGCAGCTACAGACAGGTTAATTCACCCCTCCACTTT,CASSYRQVNSPLHF
NA,TRBV6-6,TRBJ2-4,14,few,TGTGCCAGCACCCTAGGGGGGGCCAAAAACATTCAGTACTTC,CASTLGGAKNIQYF
NA,TRBV11-3,TRBJ2-2,14,NA,TGTGCCAGCAGCTTAAAAGGGAGCACCGGGGAGCTGTTTTTT,CASSLKGSTGELFF
TRBD1,TRBV18,TRBJ2-7,16,many,TGTGCCAGCTCACCACAGGGACAGGGGGCGCAGAACGAGCAGTACTTC,CASSPQGQGAQNEQYF
TRBD2,TRBV6-6,TRBJ2-3,16,many,TGTGCCAGCAGTTACCTTAGCGGGAGGGGTACAGATACGCAGTATTTT,CASSYLSGRGTDTQYF
TRBD2,TRBV12-3/TRBV12-4,TRBJ2-6,14,NA,TGTGCCAGCAGGGAGACTAGCGGGGCCAACGTCCTGACTTTC,CASRETSGANVLTF
NA,TRBV18,TRBJ1-1,16,few,TGTGCCAGCTCGCCGCCCTTTACAGGGTCGAACACTGAAGCTTTCTTT,CASSPPFTGSNTEAFF
NA,TRBV5-4,TRBJ1-5,14,few,TGTGCCAGCAGCATACAGGGATCTAATCAGCCCCAGCATTTT,CASSIQGSNQPQHF
TRBD1,TRBV20-1,TRBJ1-1,13,NA,TGCAGTGCTAGGACAGGGTTGGGCACTGAAGCTTTCTTT,CSARTGLGTEAFF
TRBD2,TRBV7-2,TRBJ2-3,16,few,TGTGCCAGCAGCCCTGGTAGCGGGAGGACGACAGATACGCAGTATTTT,CASSPGSGRTTDTQYF
TRBD1,TRBV30,TRBJ1-2,13,few,TGTGCCTGGAGTACACGGACAGGGGGCGGCTACACCTTC,CAWSTRTGGGYTF
NA,TRBV7-9,TRBJ1-6,17,NA,TGTGCCAGCAGCCCAGGCGGCGCAGGGGAAATTGGTTCACCCCTCCACTTT,CASSPGGAGEIGSPLHF
TRBD1,TRBV4-1,TRBJ2-3,16,NA,TGCGCCAGCAGCCAAGGCCGGGACAGGGGTACAGATACGCAGTATTTT,CASSQGRDRGTDTQYF
TRBD1,TRBV19,TRBJ1-5,15,many,TGTGCCAGTAGTACAGACAGGGGCGCACAACAGCCCCAGCATTTT,CASSTDRGAQQPQHF
NA,TRBV5-1,TRBJ2-2,14,few,TGCGCCAGCTCAAGGGCGGGAAACACCGGGGAGCTGTTTTTT,CASSRAGNTGELFF
NA,TRBV6-4,TRBJ2-2,14,many,TGTGCCAGCAGTGACCCGACACATTCCGGGGAGCTGTTTTTT,CASSDPTHSGELFF
NA,TRBV6-2/TRBV6-3,TRBJ2-7,13,NA,TGTGCCAGCAGTTTTACTCGCCGCTACGAGCAGTACTTC,CASSFTRRYEQYF
NA,TRBV4-1,TRBJ2-7,15,NA,TGCGCCAGCAGCCAAGACCACCCGAGGGGTACAGAGCAGTACTTC,CASSQDHPRGTEQYF
NA,TRBV28,TRBJ2-5,13,few,TGTGCCAGCAGTGCGGGACAGTCGGAGACCCAGTACTTC,CASSAGQSETQYF
NA,TRBV20-1,TRBJ1-1,14,many,TGCAGTGCTAGAGTAGGGCGAGGGGAAACTGAAGCTTTCTTT,CSARVGRGETEAFF
NA,TRBV6-1,TRBJ2-7,15,NA,TGTGCCAGCAGTGAAGGGGCAGGGGAGTTTTACGAGCAGTACTTC,CASSEGAGEFYEQYF
NA,TRBV20-1,TRBJ2-1,14,many,TGCAGTGCTAGAGCAGGGGGGCCGGGGAATGAGCAGTTCTTC,CSARAGGPGNEQFF
NA,TRBV28,TRBJ1-2,11,NA,TGTGCCAGCAGACATCCGTATGGCTACACCTTC,CASRHPYGYTF
NA,TRBV18,TRBJ1-4,16,few,TGTGCCAGCTCACCCCTAGGGGACACAACTAATGAAAAACTGTTTTTT,CASSPLGDTTNEKLFF